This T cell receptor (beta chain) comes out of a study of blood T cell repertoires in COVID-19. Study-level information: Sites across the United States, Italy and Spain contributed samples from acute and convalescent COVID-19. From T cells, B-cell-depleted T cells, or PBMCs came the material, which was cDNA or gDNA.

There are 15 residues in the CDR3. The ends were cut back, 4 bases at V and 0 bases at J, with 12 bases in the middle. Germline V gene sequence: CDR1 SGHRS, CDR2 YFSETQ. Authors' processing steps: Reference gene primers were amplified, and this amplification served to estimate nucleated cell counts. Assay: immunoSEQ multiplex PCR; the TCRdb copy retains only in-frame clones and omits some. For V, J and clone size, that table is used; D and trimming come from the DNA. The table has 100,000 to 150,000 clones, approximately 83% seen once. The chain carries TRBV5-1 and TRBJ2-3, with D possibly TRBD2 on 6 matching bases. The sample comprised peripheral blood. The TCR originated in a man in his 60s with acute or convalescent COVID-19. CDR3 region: CASSEAGFSTDTQYF. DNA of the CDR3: TGCGCCAGCAGCGAGGCGGGGTTCAGCACAGATACGCAGTATTTT.